The clone carrying this T cell receptor (beta chain) has at least ten counts. Antigen specificity is unknown. Germline assignment: CDR1 MNHEY and CDR2 SMNVEV (reference sequence). This CDR3 is 12 amino acids long. The J segment lost 7 bases and the V segment lost 6 bases, leaving 5 bases of the junction unmatched. Documented time point: patch test 2, 6 weeks after DPC sensitization. Treatment: therapeutic diphenylcyclopropenone sensitization with weekly scalp DPC. This entry belongs to a study of human T cells and chemical hapten exposure. Study-level background: During the roughly 24-week study period, patients had diphenylcyclopropenone applied to the scalp every week. The study's findings and limits: DPC sensitization left the count of TCRs above 1 in 1000 unchanged.

The library gave individual cDNA molecules unique molecular identifiers. TCRdb ran MiXCR on the RACE reads and lists one entry per CDR3 protein. The sample contains 330,000 or so distinct CDR3 sequences, just under 6.5% of which appear only once. The chain has TRBV27 and TRBJ1-1; 7 bases align to TRBD1. The sequence was obtained from a woman aged 18-29 years with alopecia areata. Some clones in this sample may be carry-over from other donors' samples. Here the sequenced sample was whole blood, taken in connection with sensitization to the hapten diphenylcyclopropenone (DPC). DNA for the CDR3: TGTGCCAGCAGAGACAGGGTTGGTGAAGCTTTCTTT. It translates to CASRDRVGEAFF.